Following are 30 T cell receptor beta chains from one sample sequenced in a study of cytomegalovirus exposure and HLA in healthy donors. A multiplex PCR was run with 60 Vbeta primers and 13 Jbeta primers. TCRdb's copy holds only in-frame clones and misses some; the assay was immunoSEQ multiplex PCR. The sample table sets out about 77,000 clones. The sequenced sample consisted of PBMCs. The source of these receptors is a man over 45 in good health and CMV-seropositive.

V gene TRBV4-1 combines with J gene TRBJ2-3, with TRBD1 as a possible D gene (6 bases). V dropped 4 bases and J dropped 3 bases, with 17 bases sitting between them. The length of the CDR3 is 16 residues. CDR1 is MGHRA, CDR2 YSYEKL, per germline. CDR3 DNA: TGCGCCAGCAGCCTTTCACCCTCGGACAGTACAGATACGCAGTATTTT. It encodes CASSLSPSDSTDTQYF.

The CDR3: CASSLQGPYEQYF. The CDR3 bases are TGTGCCAGCAGCTTACAGGGCCCCTACGAGCAGTACTTC. This chain uses TRBV13 with TRBJ2-7, with D tentatively TRBD1 (5 bases). V dropped 2 bases and J dropped 2 bases, with 7 bases sitting between them. The CDR3 runs to 13 residues. Germline V gene sequence: CDR1 PRHDT, CDR2 FYEKMQ (reference sequence).

This chain links TRBV2 with TRBJ2-7, with D hard to call. CDR1 is SNHLY, CDR2 FYNNEI, per germline. The CDR3 totals 13 residues. Between the trimmed V and J ends, which lost 3 bases and 4 bases, there was a span of 10 bases. The CDR3 spells CASSDLRGYEQYF. DNA of the CDR3: TGTGCCAGCAGTGATCTGAGAGGTTACGAGCAGTACTTC.

This sequence joins TRBV5-1 and TRBJ1-4; 8 bases agree with TRBD1. V lost 4 bases to trimming and J lost 5 bases; unmatched junction nucleotides: 10. CDR3 length equals 16 residues. Germline assignment: CDR1 SGHRS and CDR2 YFSETQ. CDR3 sequence: CASSLAEDRVNEKLFF. In DNA form, the CDR3 reads TGCGCCAGCAGCCTAGCGGAGGACAGGGTAAATGAAAAACTGTTTTTT.

The V call is TRBV12-5, the J call TRBJ1-4, with D unresolved. Germline loops: CDR1 LGHNT, CDR2 FRNRAP. The V gene lost 3 bases and the J gene lost 8 bases, with 10 bases spanning the gap. CDR3 size: 13 residues. The CDR3 DNA reads TGTGCTAGTGGTTTTGGGAGTGGCGAAAAACTGTTTTTT. Amino acids: CASGFGSGEKLFF. Complete variable domain (other parts from reference TRBV12-5 and TRBJ1-4): DARVTQTPRHKVTEMGQEVTMRCQPILGHNTVFWYRQTMMQGLELLAYFRNRAPLDDSGMPKDRFSAEMPDATLATLKIQPSEPRDSAVYFCASGFGSGEKLFFGSGTQLSVL.

This rearrangement joins TRBV25-1 to TRBJ2-5; tentatively, D is TRBD1 (6 bases). CDR1 is MGHDK and CDR2 is SYGVNS in the germline V gene. The CDR3 length is 14 residues. Trimming shortened V by 0 bases and J by 2 bases, and 7 bases separated the two germline ends. The CDR3 loop reads CASSEYRGQETQYF. The CDR3 coding sequence is TGTGCCAGCAGTGAATATAGGGGGCAAGAGACCCAGTACTTC. Filled out from reference TRBV25-1 and TRBJ2-5, the complete variable domain reads EADIYQTPRYLVIGTGKKITLECSQTMGHDKMYWYQQDPGMELHLIHYSYGVNSTEKGDLSSESTVSRIRTEHFPLTLESARPSHTSQYLCASSEYRGQETQYFGPGTRLLVL.

The rearrangement uses TRBV19 and TRBJ1-2, with D possibly TRBD1 on 6 matching bases. The CDR3 has 14 amino acids. Germline CDR1 reads LNHDA; CDR2 reads SQIVND (reference sequence). Trimming removed 1 base from V and 2 bases from J, with 8 bases in between. The CDR3 bases are TGTGCCAGTAGTATAGGGGACACGAACTATGGCTACACCTTC. This gives the protein CASSIGDTNYGYTF.

The rearrangement uses TRBV2 and TRBJ2-3; 8 nucleotides agree with TRBD1. The germline gives CDR1 SNHLY, CDR2 FYNNEI. The length of the CDR3 is 16 residues. The trim removed 6 bases at V and 2 bases at J, leaving 10 bases unmatched. CDR3 loop: CASSAWTGLLTDTQYF. CDR3 DNA: TGTGCCAGCAGCGCCTGGACAGGGTTGCTCACAGATACGCAGTATTTT.

The V call is TRBV11-3, the J call TRBJ2-7, with TRBD2 matching 12 bases. V shed 3 bases, J shed 7 bases, and the junction held 1 base outside the gene matches. There are 13 residues in the CDR3. Germline V CDR1 and CDR2: SGHNT, YENEEA. The CDR3: CASSFGLAGEQYF. CDR3 DNA: TGTGCCAGCAGCTTCGGACTAGCGGGAGAGCAGTACTTC.

The chain joins TRBV5-1 to TRBJ2-2; 7 bases map to TRBD1. Germline assignment: CDR1 SGHRS and CDR2 YFSETQ. Trimming at V came to 4 bases and at J to 4 bases, leaving 13 bases not matched to a gene. There are 17 residues in the CDR3. The CDR3 region is CASSVVQGDGGTGELFF. As DNA, the CDR3 is TGCGCCAGCAGCGTAGTTCAGGGGGATGGAGGCACCGGGGAGCTGTTTTTT.

CDR3 bases: TGTGCCAGCAGTGTGGGCAGTAGCACAGATACGCAGTATTTT. Translated, it gives CASSVGSSTDTQYF. The chain joins TRBV6-1 to TRBJ2-3; unclear D gene. The CDR3 totals 14 residues. Germline CDR1 and CDR2: MNHNS and SASEGT. Trimming cost V 4 bases and J 0 bases, with 8 bases left between them.

This chain links TRBV6-1 with TRBJ1-1; TRBD1 might be the D (6 bases). V was cut by 9 bases and J by 1 base, with 6 bases left in between. The V gene's germline CDR1 is MNHNS and CDR2 SASEGT. The CDR3 is made up of 11 amino acids. CDR3 sequence (DNA): TGTGCCAGGGGACAGAACACTGAAGCTTTCTTT. Protein sequence: CARGQNTEAFF.

J is TRBJ1-1 and V is TRBV5-1; D perhaps matches TRBD1 (6 bases). The CDR3 contains 13 residues. Germline-derived CDR1 and CDR2 are SGHRS and YFSETQ. The V gene lost 9 bases and the J gene lost 2 bases, with 14 bases spanning the gap. The CDR3 sequence is CATKQGANTEAFF. DNA for the CDR3: TGCGCCACTAAACAGGGAGCCAACACTGAAGCTTTCTTT.

The CDR3 DNA reads as TGTGCCATCTCTAAGATAGGTGGGGGCCAGATCAGCTCCTACGAGCAGTACTTC. Protein: CAISKIGGGQISSYEQYF. This chain links TRBV10-3 with TRBJ2-7, with D maybe TRBD1 (6 bases). V was trimmed by 8 bases and J by 0 bases, leaving 26 bases between them. The V gene's germline CDR1 is ENHRY and CDR2 SYGVKD. CDR3 length equals 18 residues.

The genes are TRBV2 and TRBJ2-5; TRBD2 agrees at 8 bases. Per germline, CDR1 SNHLY and CDR2 FYNNEI. The CDR3 consists of 15 residues. The V segment lost 2 bases and the J segment 7 bases; nucleotides outside the gene matches: 9. The CDR3 DNA sequence: TGTGCCAGCAGTGAAACGTCGGGGGGGGTGACGACCCAGTACTTC. Its protein product is CASSETSGGVTTQYF.

This chain joins TRBV14 and TRBJ1-1; D call uncertain. Germline lookup yields CDR1 SGHDN and CDR2 FVKESK. CDR3 length: 14 residues. Trimming left V 4 bases short and J 1 base short, with 10 bases between. The CDR3 here is CASSPLRGNTEAFF. The CDR3 coding sequence is TGTGCCAGCAGCCCTCTTCGAGGGAACACTGAAGCTTTCTTT.

This sequence joins TRBV7-2 and TRBJ1-6; the D gene is possibly TRBD1 (6 bases). The germline CDR1 and CDR2 sequences are SGHTA and FQGNSA. Trimming took off 5 bases at V and 2 bases at J, with 10 bases between the two ends. CDR3 size: 15 residues. CDR3 sequence (DNA): TGTGCCAGCAGCGCAGGGGCAACCTATAATTCACCCCTCCACTTT. Its translation is CASSAGATYNSPLHF.

This chain connects TRBV29-1 to TRBJ2-2; no clear D. The CDR3 sequence is 13 residues long. The V end was cut by 1 base, the J end by 1 base, with 4 bases between. Germline loops: CDR1 SQVTM, CDR2 ANQGSEA. CDR3 coding DNA: TGCAGCGTTGAAGTGAGGAACACCGGGGAGCTGTTTTTT. As protein: CSVEVRNTGELFF.

The rearrangement uses TRBV6-1 and TRBJ1-1; weak D call: TRBD1 (5 bases). Trimming stripped 4 bases from V and 6 bases from J, with 18 bases between. Per germline, CDR1 MNHNS and CDR2 SASEGT. The CDR3 runs to 15 residues. CDR3 region: CASSAERSGGAEAFF. In DNA, the CDR3 is TGTGCCAGCAGTGCTGAGCGTTCCGGGGGGGCTGAAGCTTTCTTT.

This chain joins TRBV10-3 and TRBJ2-7; 8 bases fit TRBD1. After removal of 3 bases from V and 4 bases from J, the junction contained 20 bases not matched to a gene. Germline CDR1 and CDR2: ENHRY and SYGVKD. The CDR3 has 19 residues. CDR3 amino acids: CAISDSRIKTGTGVYEQYF. The DNA of the CDR3 is TGTGCCATCAGTGATTCAAGGATTAAAACCGGGACAGGCGTTTACGAGCAGTACTTC.

The rearrangement uses TRBV5-1 and TRBJ1-1; D might be TRBD1 (5 bases). From germline, CDR1 is SGHRS and CDR2 YFSETQ. This CDR3 region has 15 residues. V lost 4 bases and J lost 0, with 13 bases in between. The CDR3 region has the DNA TGCGCCAGCAGCCGACAGTTGTCCATGAACACTGAAGCTTTCTTT. This translates into CASSRQLSMNTEAFF.

V and J are TRBV6-6 and TRBJ1-2; TRBD1 agrees at 9 bases. The V and J ends lost 0 bases and 6 bases, in that order; junction bases with no gene match: 8. Germline CDR1 is MNHNY and CDR2 is SVGAGI (reference sequence). The CDR3 loop spans 16 amino acids. CDR3 bases: TGTGCCAGCAGTTACTCGAGAAGGGACAGGGAGGATGGCTACACCTTC. This translates into CASSYSRRDREDGYTF.

This rearrangement joins TRBV10-1 to TRBJ2-3; 7 nucleotides line up with TRBD1. Trimming removed 8 bases from V and 1 base from J; junction bases left unmatched: 12. The CDR3 is 16 amino acids. Germline CDR1 and CDR2: WNHNN and SYGVQD (reference sequence). This chain's CDR3 is CASPTPGQTCTDTQYF. In DNA, the CDR3 is TGCGCCAGCCCTACCCCGGGACAGACGTGCACAGATACGCAGTATTTT.

This rearrangement joins TRBV5-6 to TRBJ2-2; a possible D gene is TRBD2 (6 bases). Germline V CDR1 and CDR2: SGHDT, YYEEEE. This CDR3 is built from 16 residues. Trimming shortened V by 6 bases and J by 8 bases, and 23 bases separated the two germline ends. CDR3: CASNSQAGGATGELFF. The CDR3 DNA reads TGTGCCAGCAACTCGCAGGCCGGGGGAGCAACGGGGGAGCTGTTTTTT.

J is TRBJ1-4 and V is TRBV5-1; TRBD1 matches 7 bases. The germline V gene encodes CDR1 SGHRS and CDR2 YFSETQ. The CDR3 is 14 amino acids. Trimming removed 3 bases from V and 8 bases from J; junction bases left unmatched: 7. The CDR3 is CASSSRTGGEKLFF. The CDR3 DNA reads TGCGCCAGCAGCTCCCGGACAGGAGGAGAAAAACTGTTTTTT.

CDR3: CAISENVGLGTDTQYF. CDR3 DNA sequence: TGTGCCATCAGTGAGAACGTGGGGCTTGGCACAGATACGCAGTATTTT. This chain joins TRBV10-3 and TRBJ2-3, with TRBD1 as a possible D gene (5 bases). From germline, CDR1 is ENHRY and CDR2 SYGVKD. The CDR3 has 16 residues. V was clipped by 2 bases and J by 1 base, with 13 bases between them.

This rearrangement joins TRBV15 to TRBJ2-3; 8 bases match TRBD1. Germline CDR1 is LNHNV and CDR2 is YYDKDF (reference sequence). The junction had 7 bases not matched to a gene; V was cut back by 4 bases and J by 1 base. This CDR3 spans 16 amino acids. CDR3 DNA: TGTGCCACCAGCACAGGACCGGGACAGGGCACAGATACGCAGTATTTT. This sequence encodes CATSTGPGQGTDTQYF.

CDR3 sequence reads: CASSGQDEKLFF. The CDR3 DNA is TGTGCCAGCAGCGGACAGGATGAAAAACTGTTTTTT. This sequence joins TRBV6-1 and TRBJ1-4; TRBD1 matches 7 bases. The junction had 1 base not matched to a gene; V was cut back by 6 bases and J by 6 bases. This CDR3 comprises 12 residues. Germline V gives CDR1 MNHNS, CDR2 SASEGT.

The chain uses TRBV7-9 and TRBJ2-1; D might be TRBD2 (7 bases). The CDR3 contains 13 residues. CDR1 and CDR2 from the germline V gene are SEHNR and FQNEAQ (reference sequence). V shed 6 bases and J shed 9 bases, with 15 bases lying between them. This CDR3 reads CASSGGRGGEQFF. The CDR3 bases are TGTGCCAGCAGTGGAGGGAGGGGGGGTGAGCAGTTCTTC.

The CDR3 protein is CASSQGVAGLRTDTQYF. The CDR3, as DNA: TGTGCCAGCAGCCAAGGGGTAGCGGGGCTTCGCACAGATACGCAGTATTTT. This chain joins TRBV14 and TRBJ2-3, with TRBD2 matching 8 bases. Germline CDR1 is SGHDN and CDR2 is FVKESK. After removal of 1 base from V and 1 base from J, the junction contained 7 bases not matched to a gene. This CDR3 is built from 17 residues.